What follows are 19 T cell receptor beta chains derived from one specimen sequenced in a study of neoadjuvant nivolumab and ipilimumab in lung cancer. Profiled with immunoSEQ multiplex PCR; TCRdb holds only in-frame clones, not every one. The sample lists about 25,000 clones; roughly 80% were seen once. Sequencing used tumor tissue, obtained after neoadjuvant nivolumab, alone or with ipilimumab, at or shortly before surgery. The receptors here all came from an adult with non-small cell lung cancer.

Only a few counts were recorded for this clone. This sequence joins TRBV7-9 and TRBJ1-5; D is possibly TRBD1 (6 bases). This CDR3 spans 15 amino acids. V lost 0 bases and J lost 3, with 9 bases in between. Looked up from germline, CDR1 is SEHNR and CDR2 is FQNEAQ (reference sequence). In DNA, the CDR3 is TGTGCCAGCAGCTTAGCACAGGGACCCAATCAGCCCCAGCATTTT. Amino acid sequence: CASSLAQGPNQPQHF.

V and J are TRBV11-2 and TRBJ2-3, with a weak D call TRBD2 (5 bases). V dropped 4 bases and J dropped 1 base, with 12 bases sitting between them. Germline V lookup: CDR1 SGHAT, CDR2 FQNNGV. The CDR3 is 15 residues long. CDR3 protein: CASSSAAEGTDTQYF. In DNA, the CDR3 is TGTGCCAGCAGCTCAGCAGCGGAGGGCACAGATACGCAGTATTTT.

The chain carries TRBV11-2 and TRBJ2-2; possibly TRBD1 for D (6 bases). Germline V gives CDR1 SGHAT, CDR2 FQNNGV. The V end lost 5 bases, the J end lost 3 bases, and 19 bases lay between the germline ends. CDR3 length: 17 amino acids. CDR3: CASSQSRTVPHTGELFF. Written as DNA, the CDR3 is TGTGCCAGCAGCCAATCCCGGACAGTACCGCACACCGGGGAGCTGTTTTTT.

This clone was observed once. This chain links TRBV18 with TRBJ1-4; TRBD1 aligns across 8 bases. V lost 3 bases, J lost 7 bases, and 7 bases stayed unmatched. The germline V gene has CDR1 KGHSH and CDR2 LQKENI. The length of the CDR3 is 15 residues. CDR3 nucleotides: TGTGCCAGCTCACCCCCGACAGGGGTTGGTGAAAAACTGTTTTTT. It translates to CASSPPTGVGEKLFF.

This rearrangement joins TRBV2 to TRBJ1-5; TRBD1 is a possible D gene (5 bases). Per germline, CDR1 SNHLY and CDR2 FYNNEI. The V end lost 5 bases, the J end lost 6 bases, and 29 bases lay between the germline ends. The CDR3 spans 19 residues. CDR3 sequence (DNA): TGTGCCAGCAGTAACCTAAGGATCAGGAAATATAACACAGGTCAGCCCCAGCATTTT. Translating it yields CASSNLRIRKYNTGQPQHF.

This clone was counted a few times. The CDR3 here is CASSLEGRNTEAFF. In DNA form, the CDR3 reads TGCGCCAGCAGCTTGGAGGGTAGGAACACTGAAGCTTTCTTT. The V call is TRBV5-1, the J call TRBJ1-1, with D unresolved. The ends were cut back, 0 bases at V and 1 base at J, with 7 bases in the middle. The CDR3 is 14 residues long. Germline assignment: CDR1 SGHRS and CDR2 YFSETQ. Full variable domain (missing parts from reference TRBV5-1 and TRBJ1-1): KAGVTQTPRYLIKTRGQQVTLSCSPISGHRSVSWYQQTPGQGLQFLFEYFSETQRNKGNFPGRFSGRQFSNSRSEMNVSTLELGDSALYLCASSLEGRNTEAFFGQGTRLTVV.

The rearrangement links TRBV25-1 to TRBJ1-2, with 7 nucleotides matching TRBD1. This CDR3 spans 14 amino acids. V was pared by 8 bases and J by 2 bases, with 8 bases of the junction left unmatched. Per the germline V gene, CDR1 is MGHDK and CDR2 is SYGVNS. The CDR3 is CASGEQGYNYGYTF. In nucleotides, the CDR3 is TGTGCCAGCGGAGAACAGGGGTACAACTATGGCTACACCTTC.

This clone was recorded once. This chain connects TRBV5-1 to TRBJ2-5, with TRBD2 as a possible D gene (6 bases). The CDR3 covers 14 residues. Trimming removed 0 bases at V and 5 bases at J, with 11 bases between. Germline loops: CDR1 SGHRS, CDR2 YFSETQ. CDR3 sequence reads: CASSLVGGSETQYF. DNA of the CDR3: TGCGCCAGCAGCTTGGTTGGAGGGTCGGAGACCCAGTACTTC.

The chain combines TRBV18 with TRBJ1-5; D gene ambiguous. Trimming removed 1 base from V and 7 bases from J, with 11 bases in between. The CDR3 is 14 amino acids. Germline V gene lookup returns CDR1 KGHSH and CDR2 LQKENI. CDR3 sequence reads: CASSPREVGQPQHF. CDR3 coding DNA: TGTGCCAGCTCACCACGGGAGGTCGGCCAGCCCCAGCATTTT.

J is TRBJ2-1 and V is TRBV5-1, with 9 bases aligning to TRBD2. The CDR3 sequence is 15 residues long. The trim removed 0 bases at V and 6 bases at J, leaving 4 bases unmatched. CDR1 and CDR2 from the germline V gene are SGHRS and YFSETQ. The CDR3 sequence: CASSLGTAGGNEQFF. The CDR3 DNA is TGCGCCAGCAGCTTGGGGACAGCGGGAGGCAATGAGCAGTTCTTC.

This chain joins TRBV7-2 and TRBJ2-7, with D possibly being TRBD2 (5 bases). CDR3 length: 13 amino acids. The germline gives CDR1 SGHTA, CDR2 FQGNSA. The V gene lost 0 bases and the J gene lost 5 bases, with 8 bases spanning the gap. In DNA form, the CDR3 reads TGTGCCAGCAGCTTAGCTGAGGGCAACGAGCAGTACTTC. The encoded protein is CASSLAEGNEQYF. The whole variable domain, filled in from reference TRBV7-2 and TRBJ2-7, reads GAGVSQSPSNKVTEKGKDVELRCDPISGHTALYWYRQSLGQGLEFLIYFQGNSAPDKSGLPSDRFSAERTGGSVSTLTIQRTQQEDSAVYLCASSLAEGNEQYFGPGTRLTVT.

This clone rates as medium-sized (0.01 to 0.1%). V usage is TRBV9 and J usage is TRBJ1-2; no clear D. Germline assignment: CDR1 SGDLS and CDR2 YYNGEE. V lost 6 bases, J lost 8 bases, and 20 bases lay in between. The CDR3 runs to 14 residues. The chain's CDR3 is CASKGQALQQGYTF. DNA for the CDR3: TGTGCCAGCAAAGGGCAGGCACTTCAGCAGGGCTACACCTTC.

The rearrangement links TRBV5-1 to TRBJ1-1; D unclear. The V and J ends lost 4 bases and 8 bases respectively, with 18 bases between them. The CDR3 runs 14 residues. Germline assignment: CDR1 SGHRS and CDR2 YFSETQ. The CDR3 sequence is CASSPQAGRQEAFF. Here the CDR3 DNA reads TGCGCCAGCAGCCCTCAAGCCGGCCGGCAAGAAGCTTTCTTT. Full variable domain (rest looked up from reference TRBV5-1 and TRBJ1-1): KAGVTQTPRYLIKTRGQQVTLSCSPISGHRSVSWYQQTPGQGLQFLFEYFSETQRNKGNFPGRFSGRQFSNSRSEMNVSTLELGDSALYLCASSPQAGRQEAFFGQGTRLTVV.

This chain links TRBV6-5 with TRBJ2-2; 7 bases are shared with TRBD2. This CDR3 is built from 16 residues. Germline V gene sequence: CDR1 MNHEY, CDR2 SVGAGI. Trimming removed 0 bases from V and 5 bases from J; junction bases left unmatched: 6. The CDR3: CASSYSTSPSTGELFF. The CDR3 DNA sequence: TGTGCCAGCAGTTACTCGACTAGCCCAAGTACCGGGGAGCTGTTTTTT.

This clone was counted a few times. The V gene is TRBV6-1, the J gene TRBJ2-3; 8 positions agree with TRBD1. V was pared by 7 bases and J by 2 bases, with 5 bases of the junction left unmatched. Germline V gives CDR1 MNHNS, CDR2 SASEGT. The CDR3 consists of 14 residues. Here the CDR3 DNA reads TGTGCCAGCACCTTGGACAGGGCCACAGATACGCAGTATTTT. This gives the protein CASTLDRATDTQYF.

This clone has a single count. This chain uses TRBV29-1 with TRBJ1-5; 10 bases agree with TRBD1. V lost 6 bases and J lost 2; bases outside the gene matches: 7. The CDR3 is made up of 15 amino acids. Germline CDR1 is SQVTM and CDR2 is ANQGSEA. The CDR3 DNA is TGCAGCGTAAGACAGGGGGCAAGGGGCAATCAGCCCCAGCATTTT. This codes for CSVRQGARGNQPQHF.

V is TRBV7-8 and J is TRBJ2-1, with 11 nucleotides matching TRBD1. Germline V CDR1 and CDR2: SGHVS, FQNEAQ. V lost 4 bases, J lost 4 bases, and 3 bases stayed unmatched. The CDR3 covers 15 residues. In nucleotides, the CDR3 is TGTGCCAGCAGCTCCGGGACAGGGGGTTACAATGAGCAGTTCTTC. The encoded protein is CASSSGTGGYNEQFF.

This clone has only a few counts. This chain uses TRBV6-1 with TRBJ1-3; the match to TRBD1 covers 10 bases. The V gene end was trimmed by 7 bases and the J gene end by 4 bases; junction bases not matched to a gene: 7. From germline, CDR1 is MNHNS and CDR2 SASEGT. The CDR3 runs to 15 residues. DNA for the CDR3: TGTGCCAGCAAATCCGGGACAGGGGTCGGAAACACCATATATTTT. Translating it yields CASKSGTGVGNTIYF.

The J gene is TRBJ1-3, the V gene TRBV30, with a weak D call TRBD1 (5 bases). Per germline, CDR1 GTSNPN and CDR2 SVGIG (reference sequence). Trimming shortened V by 1 base and J by 3 bases, and 13 bases separated the two germline ends. The CDR3 extends over 15 amino acids. In DNA, the CDR3 is TGTGCCTGGAGTGGGGGGGTCAGAGGTGGAAACACCATATATTTT. This encodes CAWSGGVRGGNTIYF.